Listed here are 12 T cell receptor beta chains from one sample, sequenced in a study of spatial heterogeneity in lung cancer. TCRdb processed the 5' RACE reads anew with MiXCR; each CDR3 protein has one entry. The sample has 7,000 or so distinct CDR3 sequences, roughly 5.7% seen once. Time point of the sample: sample taken at primary tumor resection. TCRs were sequenced from unsorted whole RNA of tumor, nontumor lung or PBMC. The sample in question was normal lung tissue next to the tumor, obtained at surgery. The receptor source for this set is a female donor with early-stage non-small cell lung cancer.

At least ten counts were recorded for this clonotype. The size of this beta chain means little, since it is a stray read in a library made for alpha chains. This chain uses TRBV12-3 or TRBV12-4 with TRBJ2-7; D not resolved. CDR3 length: 13 residues. Trimming shortened V by 3 bases and J by 7 bases, and 13 bases separated the two germline ends. The CDR3 is CASSFVGSGEQYF. The CDR3 DNA reads TGTGCCAGCAGTTTCGTAGGCTCTGGGGAGCAGTACTTC.

This clonotype counts as medium-sized. The library was designed around alpha chains, so this beta chain is a stray read whose abundance carries little weight. This chain uses TRBV9 with TRBJ2-3; unclear D gene. V was shortened by 0 bases and J by 6 bases, with 8 bases between the two germline ends. Germline V CDR1 and CDR2: SGDLS, YYNGEE. The CDR3 is 13 residues long. The CDR3 nucleotides read TGTGCCAGCAGCGTAGACGTCCGGGATACGCAGTATTTT. Protein: CASSVDVRDTQYF.

This clonotype was recorded many times. This beta chain is off target for a library built for alpha chains, so its abundance means little. This rearrangement joins TRBV10-1 to TRBJ2-1; the D is unclear. CDR1 is WNHNN and CDR2 is SYGVQD in the germline V gene (reference sequence). This CDR3 is 12 amino acids long. V lost 3 bases to trimming and J lost 3 bases, with 3 bases between them. DNA of the CDR3: TGCGCCAGCAGTGATAACTACAATGAGCAGTTCTTC. Its protein product is CASSDNYNEQFF.

This clonotype has only a few counts. The size of this beta chain means little, since it is a stray read in a library made for alpha chains. The V gene is TRBV7-3, the J gene TRBJ2-1; no definite D call. The CDR3 extends over 13 amino acids. Trimming left V 1 base short and J 1 base short, with 2 bases between. The germline CDR1 and CDR2 sequences are SGHTA and FQGTGA. In DNA, the CDR3 is TGTGCCAGCAGCTTAAGATCCTACAATGAGCAGTTCTTC. This codes for CASSLRSYNEQFF.

Many counts were recorded for this clonotype. This beta chain is an off-target read within a library intended for alpha chains, so its frequency means little. This rearrangement joins TRBV20-1 to TRBJ1-6; D is ambiguous. V was shortened by 6 bases and J by 4 bases, with 10 bases between the two germline ends. Germline V gives CDR1 DFQATT, CDR2 SNEGSKA (reference sequence). The CDR3 consists of 13 residues. The CDR3 reads CSARRQYNSPLHF. In nucleotides, the CDR3 is TGCAGTGCCCGTCGCCAGTATAATTCACCCCTCCACTTT.

This clonotype is categorized as medium-sized (0.01 to 0.1%). As an off-target read in a library built for alpha chains, this beta chain has a frequency of little significance. This chain connects TRBV5-4 to TRBJ2-7; 8 bases line up with TRBD2. Trimming cost V 4 bases and J 3 bases; bases outside gene matches: 9. The CDR3 spans 15 residues. Germline CDR1 and CDR2: SGHNT and YYREEE (reference sequence). As DNA, the CDR3 is TGTGCCAGCAGCCCCAGCGGGAGTTTGCGCTACGAGCAGTACTTC. Translating it yields CASSPSGSLRYEQYF.

Relative to its sample, this clonotype is medium-sized (0.01 to 0.1%). With the library built for alpha chains, this beta chain is off target and its frequency is not meaningful. This chain joins TRBV4-2 and TRBJ1-6; no clear D gene. Trimming pared 1 base from V and 7 bases from J, leaving 11 bases between. The CDR3 spans 15 residues. The germline V gene has CDR1 LGHNA and CDR2 YNFKEQ. The CDR3 is CASSQVQEENSPLHF. The CDR3 nucleotides read TGTGCCAGCAGCCAAGTCCAGGAGGAGAATTCACCCCTCCACTTT.

This clonotype was seen many times. This beta chain is an off-target read within a library intended for alpha chains, so its frequency means little. This chain joins TRBV20-1 and TRBJ1-4, with D tentatively TRBD1 (6 bases). The V gene lost 7 bases and the J gene lost 4 bases, with 13 bases spanning the gap. Germline V gene sequence: CDR1 DFQATT, CDR2 SNEGSKA (reference sequence). This CDR3 comprises 13 residues. This CDR3 reads CSVPQGGNEKLFF. The CDR3 nucleotides read TGCAGTGTCCCACAGGGCGGTAATGAAAAACTGTTTTTT.

In its sample, this clonotype was seen many times. A library made for alpha chains picked up this beta chain off target, so its size means little. The chain recombines TRBV7-9 with TRBJ2-3; TRBD1 is a possible D gene (6 bases). The V end was cut by 3 bases, the J end by 4 bases, with 11 bases between. CDR3 size: 14 residues. Germline V gene data show CDR1 as SEHNR and CDR2 as FQNEAQ (reference sequence). CDR3 loop: CASSFAGAADTQYF. CDR3 sequence (DNA): TGTGCCAGCAGCTTCGCAGGGGCGGCAGATACGCAGTATTTT.

Within the sample, this clonotype is medium-sized (0.01 to 0.1%). This beta chain represents an off-target read in a library built for alpha chains; its size is of limited meaning. The V and J genes are TRBV28 and TRBJ2-5; the D is unclear. V was pared by 3 bases and J by 5 bases, with 1 base between. The CDR3 is 10 amino acids. Germline V gene sequence: CDR1 MDHEN, CDR2 SYDVKM. The CDR3 region is CASSLETQYF. DNA of the CDR3: TGTGCCAGCAGTTTGGAGACCCAGTACTTC.

This clonotype was found many times. Being off target in a library aimed at alpha chains, this beta chain has a size of little meaning. The rearrangement links TRBV11-2 to TRBJ2-1; TRBD2 agrees at 10 bases. V shed 1 base, J shed 8 bases, and the junction held 5 bases outside the gene matches. The CDR3 runs 15 residues. Germline assignment: CDR1 SGHAT and CDR2 FQNNGV. This chain's CDR3 is CASSLAASGSHEQFF. The CDR3, as DNA: TGTGCCAGCAGCTTAGCCGCTAGCGGGAGCCATGAGCAGTTCTTC.

This clonotype ranks as medium-sized. With the library built for alpha chains, this beta chain is off target and its frequency is not meaningful. This sequence joins TRBV15 and TRBJ2-2; TRBD1 matches 9 bases. The CDR3 runs 16 residues. Germline V CDR1 and CDR2: LNHNV, YYDKDF (reference sequence). Trimming cost V 3 bases and J 6 bases; bases outside gene matches: 8. The CDR3 DNA is TGTGCCACCAGCAGGCCGACAGGGGGTCCAGCCGGGGAGCTGTTTTTT. It yields the protein CATSRPTGGPAGELFF. The full variable domain, rest sourced from reference TRBV15 and TRBJ2-2, is DAMVIQNPRYQVTQFGKPVTLSCSQTLNHNVMYWYQQKSSQAPKLLFHYYDKDFNNEADTPDNFQSRRPNTSFCFLDIRSPGLGDTAMYLCATSRPTGGPAGELFFGEGSRLTVL.